A selection of T cell receptor beta chains follows, all from one sample in a study of Ad26.COV2.S vaccination and SARS-CoV-2 variants. Clones were sequenced by immunoSEQ multiplex PCR, and TCRdb holds only the in-frame ones, with some missing. Here the sample spans roughly 510,000 clones, around 90% being singletons. Sequenced here: peripheral blood, sampled in a trial of Ad26.COV2.S vaccine versus placebo. Receptors originate from a person between 18 and 59 years old who received the Ad26.COV2.S COVID-19 vaccine or a placebo. CDR3s include the opening cysteine and the closing phenylalanine or tryptophan. The D gene is left open where the match is weak. Size is stated for part of the rows, as once, few or many counts, or as a class when the clone is expanded.

clone size | J gene | D gene | V gene | CDR3 protein | CDR3 DNA
- | TRBJ2-7 | - | TRBV5-1 | CASSPQGDSYEQYF | TGCGCCAGCAGCCCGCAGGGAGACTCCTACGAGCAGTACTTC
- | TRBJ1-5 | - | TRBV10-3 | CATSGMDQPQHF | TGTGCCACGTCAGGGATGGATCAGCCCCAGCATTTT
- | TRBJ1-4 | - | TRBV28 | CASSSSGENEKLFF | TGTGCCAGCAGTTCATCCGGGGAGAATGAAAAACTGTTTTTT
- | TRBJ2-1 | - | TRBV27 | CASSFSQKGPVRYNEQFF | TGTGCCAGCAGTTTTTCACAGAAGGGGCCTGTACGGTACAATGAGCAGTTCTTC
- | TRBJ2-7 | - | TRBV30 | CAWSYKRQTYYEQYF | TGTGCCTGGAGTTACAAAAGACAGACCTACTACGAGCAGTACTTC
once | TRBJ1-4 | - | TRBV6-5 | CASSRGLYEKLFF | TGTGCCAGCAGTCGGGGTCTCTATGAAAAACTGTTTTTT
- | TRBJ2-2 | - | TRBV7-9 | CASSLARQGLDGGELFF | TGTGCCAGCAGCTTAGCTCGACAGGGACTCGATGGTGGGGAGCTGTTTTTT
- | TRBJ1-5 | - | TRBV28 | CASSSPLGLTNQPQHF | TGTGCCAGCAGTTCTCCCTTGGGGTTAACGAATCAGCCCCAGCATTTT
many | TRBJ1-2 | - | TRBV6-5 | CASSYQGTYGYTF | TGTGCCAGCAGTTATCAGGGTACTTATGGCTACACCTTC
- | TRBJ2-7 | - | TRBV28 | CASWDRLRNEQYF | TGTGCCAGCTGGGACCGCCTAAGGAACGAGCAGTACTTC
- | TRBJ1-5 | - | TRBV27 | CASGNQGGPQHF | TGTGCCAGCGGTAATCAGGGTGGGCCCCAGCATTTT
- | TRBJ2-7 | - | TRBV5-5 | CASSSRGQTYEQYF | TGTGCCAGCAGCTCAAGAGGACAGACCTACGAGCAGTACTTC
- | TRBJ2-1 | - | TRBV27 | CASSLLKTGPNEQFF | TGTGCCAGCAGTTTATTAAAAACCGGTCCAAATGAGCAGTTCTTC
once | TRBJ1-2 | - | TRBV27 | CASSLPDSRQQGAMHTF | TGTGCCAGCAGTTTGCCCGATTCGAGGCAACAGGGAGCAATGCACACCTTC
- | TRBJ2-3 | TRBD2 | TRBV30 | CAWSASGSSTDTQYF | TGTGCCTGGAGCGCTAGCGGGAGTAGTACAGATACGCAGTATTTT
- | TRBJ2-7 | - | TRBV6-6 | CASSYAPTDYEQYF | TGTGCCAGCAGTTACGCCCCGACTGATTACGAGCAGTACTTC
- | TRBJ2-2 | TRBD2 | TRBV30 | CAWIPGAGVAGELFF | TGTGCCTGGATACCGGGAGCGGGGGTGGCCGGGGAGCTGTTTTTT
- | TRBJ1-2 | TRBD1 | TRBV7-9 | CASSSRTGAPTDGYTF | TGTGCCAGCAGCTCCCGTACAGGGGCGCCAACTGATGGCTACACCTTC
- | TRBJ2-3 | - | TRBV3-1/TRBV3-2 | CASSQVMLTDTQYF | TGTGCCAGCAGCCAAGTCATGCTCACAGATACGCAGTATTTT
once | TRBJ2-7 | TRBD2 | TRBV5-1 | CASSLGLANYEQYF | TGCGCCAGCAGCCTCGGACTAGCGAACTACGAGCAGTACTTC
- | TRBJ2-7 | - | TRBV10-2 | CASKRSSLAYEQYF | TGCGCCAGCAAACGGAGTAGTCTGGCCTACGAGCAGTACTTC
- | TRBJ2-1 | - | TRBV7-9 | CASSQESSYNEQFF | TGTGCCAGCAGCCAAGAGAGCTCCTACAATGAGCAGTTCTTC
- | TRBJ1-5 | - | TRBV6-1 | CASSEAVWPQHF | TGTGCCAGCAGTGAAGCAGTCTGGCCCCAGCATTTT
- | TRBJ2-5 | - | TRBV5-1 | CASSSDSGTKIRAQYF | TGCGCCAGCAGCTCAGACTCCGGGACGAAAATTCGGGCCCAGTACTTC
- | TRBJ1-1 | - | TRBV28 | CASSLTSEKTEAFF | TGTGCCAGCAGTTTAACTAGTGAGAAGACTGAAGCTTTCTTT
- | TRBJ2-2 | TRBD1 | TRBV7-2 | CASSLEGTGVAGELFF | TGTGCCAGCAGCTTAGAGGGGACAGGGGTGGCCGGGGAGCTGTTTTTT
- | TRBJ1-2 | TRBD1 | TRBV19 | CASAPGQGAASNYGYTF | TGTGCCAGTGCCCCGGGACAGGGGGCAGCATCTAACTATGGCTACACCTTC
- | TRBJ2-7 | - | TRBV6-5 | CASSSLYEQYF | TGTGCCAGCAGCTCCTTATACGAGCAGTACTTC
- | TRBJ2-7 | TRBD1 | TRBV5-1 | CASSIRTGSTYEQYF | TGCGCCAGCAGCATCCGGACAGGGAGCACCTACGAGCAGTACTTC
- | TRBJ2-2 | - | TRBV5-1 | CASSPTGTSGINTGELFF | TGCGCCAGCAGCCCCACCGGGACGTCCGGAATCAACACCGGGGAGCTGTTTTTT
- | TRBJ1-1 | - | TRBV27 | CASTPTGNTEAFF | TGTGCCAGCACCCCGACAGGGAACACTGAAGCTTTCTTT
- | TRBJ2-7 | TRBD2 | TRBV5-6 | CASSSRGLAIYEQYF | TGTGCCAGCAGTTCCCGGGGACTAGCGATCTACGAGCAGTACTTC
- | TRBJ1-3 | - | TRBV9 | CASSVVGEGNTIYF | TGTGCCAGCAGCGTAGTGGGCGAGGGAAACACCATATATTTT
- | TRBJ2-3 | - | TRBV30 | CAWTGDADTQYF | TGTGCCTGGACAGGAGACGCAGATACGCAGTATTTT
- | TRBJ2-7 | TRBD2 | TRBV11-2 | CASSTLAGGSYEQYF | TGTGCCAGCAGCACACTAGCGGGAGGGTCCTACGAGCAGTACTTC
- | TRBJ2-1 | - | TRBV7-9 | CASSLAGKVGNEQFF | TGTGCCAGCAGCTTGGCTGGCAAAGTCGGCAATGAGCAGTTCTTC
- | TRBJ1-1 | - | TRBV29-1 | CSVAGTQNTEAFF | TGCAGCGTGGCCGGGACACAGAACACTGAAGCTTTCTTT
- | TRBJ1-1 | TRBD1 | TRBV6-5 | CASNSGSGGPTEAFF | TGTGCCAGCAACTCAGGATCAGGGGGACCCACTGAAGCTTTCTTT
- | TRBJ2-7 | - | TRBV12-2 | CASRLTDRDYEQYF | TGTGCAAGTCGCTTAACGGACAGGGACTACGAGCAGTACTTC
- | TRBJ1-2 | TRBD1 | TRBV7-2 | CASSVQGVAGYTF | TGTGCCAGCAGCGTACAGGGGGTTGCTGGCTACACCTTC
once | TRBJ2-3 | - | TRBV2 | CASSGGSTDTQYF | TGTGCCAGCAGTGGCGGGAGCACAGATACGCAGTATTTT
- | TRBJ2-3 | TRBD1 | TRBV30 | CAWRGQNTDTQYF | TGTGCCTGGAGGGGACAGAACACAGATACGCAGTATTTT
- | TRBJ2-7 | TRBD1 | TRBV6-5 | CASRVDRGTEEQYF | TGTGCCAGCAGAGTGGACAGGGGCACGGAGGAGCAGTACTTC
- | TRBJ2-6 | TRBD1 | TRBV30 | CAWSGQGADGANVLTF | TGTGCCTGGAGCGGACAGGGGGCGGATGGGGCCAACGTCCTGACTTTC
- | TRBJ1-5 | - | TRBV28 | CASSLRVSNQPQHF | TGTGCCAGCAGTTTGAGGGTGAGCAATCAGCCCCAGCATTTT
- | TRBJ2-1 | - | TRBV4-3 | CASSQTPNPTSSYNEQFF | TGCGCCAGCAGCCAAACCCCGAACCCGACTAGCTCCTACAATGAGCAGTTCTTC
- | TRBJ1-5 | - | TRBV5-6 | CASSRTNQPQHF | TGTGCCAGCAGCCGGACCAATCAGCCCCAGCATTTT
- | TRBJ1-1 | - | TRBV21-1 | CASSKVGPGRGTEAFF | TGTGCCAGCAGCAAAGTGGGCCCAGGCCGGGGCACTGAAGCTTTCTTT
- | TRBJ2-2 | - | TRBV4-3 | CASSQDQGPGELFF | TGCGCCAGCAGCCAAGATCAGGGTCCCGGGGAGCTGTTTTTT